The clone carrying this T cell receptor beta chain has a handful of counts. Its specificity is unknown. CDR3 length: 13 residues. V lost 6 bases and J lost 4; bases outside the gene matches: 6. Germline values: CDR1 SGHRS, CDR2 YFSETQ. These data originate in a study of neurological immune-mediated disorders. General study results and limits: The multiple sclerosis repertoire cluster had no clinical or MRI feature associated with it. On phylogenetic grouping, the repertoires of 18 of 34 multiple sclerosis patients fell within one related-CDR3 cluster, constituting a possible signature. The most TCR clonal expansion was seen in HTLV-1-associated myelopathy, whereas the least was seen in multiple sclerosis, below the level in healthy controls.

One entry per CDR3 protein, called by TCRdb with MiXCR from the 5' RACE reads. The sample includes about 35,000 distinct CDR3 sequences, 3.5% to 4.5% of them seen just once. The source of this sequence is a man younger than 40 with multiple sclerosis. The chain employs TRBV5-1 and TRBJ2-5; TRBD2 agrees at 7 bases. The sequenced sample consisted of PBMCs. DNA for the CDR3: TGCGCCAGCAACCGGGGAGGGATAGAGACCCAGTACTTC. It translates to CASNRGGIETQYF.